Sequencing of this T cell receptor (beta chain) was carried out in a study of T cells in Graves' hyperthyroidism and ophthalmopathy. Study conclusions and caveats: A 13 V-J signature model discriminated ophthalmopathy versus stable hyperthyroidism.

This clonotype was detected many times. Its antigen is unidentified. The CDR3 has 13 residues. Trimming stripped 5 bases from V and 0 bases from J, with 7 bases between. The V gene's germline CDR1 is MNHNS and CDR2 SASEGT. In making diagnoses, clinical symptoms, serum thyroxine and TRAb, thyroid ultrasound and orbital computed tomography were all used. Using 9.5 to 10 ml of fresh peripheral blood, PBMCs were prepared. Template material for amplifying TCR beta CDR3 regions consisted of RNA transcripts. TCR CDR3 regions were first amplified by RT-PCR with HTBI primers. Each CDR3 protein is one row after TCRdb ran MiXCR on the multiplex PCR reads. Of a few hundred thousand distinct CDR3 sequences listed, 15% to 20% were seen once; the top ten hold around 61%.

This chain connects TRBV6-1 to TRBJ2-5, with D perhaps TRBD1 or TRBD2 (5 bases each). The sequence was collected from a woman in her fifties or sixties with Graves' ophthalmopathy. Sample: blood. CDR3 amino acids: CASSQGHQETQYF. The CDR3 DNA sequence: TGTGCCAGCAGTCAGGGACACCAAGAGACCCAGTACTTC.